Listed below are T cell receptor beta chains from one sample, sequenced in a study of shared clonotypes between healthy human individuals. Only in-frame clones appear in the TCRdb table, and some are missing; sequencing was by immunoSEQ multiplex PCR. This sample has about 1 million clones; roughly 80% occur once, and the top ten carry about 1.4%. Sequencing was carried out using memory CD4+ T cells sorted from blood. Receptor source: a man aged 18 to 30 in good health. CDR3s include the opening cysteine and the closing phenylalanine or tryptophan. A D gene is named only where the DNA matches it firmly. Size is stated for part of the rows, as once, few or many counts, or as a class when the clone is expanded.

>.|TRBJ2-7|TRBV19|TRBD2
CASSIVGPGLAGYEQYF
TGTGCCAGTAGTATAGTCGGCCCGGGACTAGCAGGCTACGAGCAGTACTTC
>.|TRBJ2-6|TRBV9|.
CASSVGGANVLTF
TGTGCCAGCAGCGTAGGGGGGGCCAACGTCCTGACTTTC
>.|TRBJ1-3|TRBV6-1|TRBD1
CAVKEGTGRNTIYF
TGTGCCGTTAAGGAGGGGACAGGGAGAAACACCATATATTTT
>.|TRBJ1-5|TRBV28|.
CASSAIREPQHF
TGTGCCAGCAGCGCAATCAGGGAGCCCCAGCATTTT
>once|TRBJ2-7|TRBV7-2|.
CASSFGPASYEQYF
TGTGCCAGCAGCTTTGGGCCGGCATCCTACGAGCAGTACTTC
>.|TRBJ2-5|TRBV5-1|TRBD1
CASSARGPDETQYF
TGCGCCAGCAGTGCCAGGGGGCCCGACGAGACCCAGTACTTC
>.|TRBJ2-5|TRBV21-1|.
CASSKEWRGYQETQYF
TGTGCCAGCAGCAAAGAATGGAGAGGGTACCAAGAGACCCAGTACTTC
>.|TRBJ2-4|TRBV4-1|.
CASSPTRDGKNIQYF
TGCGCCAGCAGCCCCACCCGGGACGGGAAAAACATTCAGTACTTC
>.|TRBJ1-6|TRBV19|.
CASSIGTYPRNSPLHF
TGTGCCAGTAGTATCGGGACCTACCCCCGAAATTCACCCCTCCACTTT
>.|TRBJ2-2|TRBV18|TRBD1
CASSPRTGGDTGELFF
TGTGCCAGCTCACCACGGACAGGGGGCGACACCGGGGAGCTGTTTTTT
>.|TRBJ2-2|TRBV7-3|.
CASSFRQAAELFF
TGTGCCAGCAGCTTTAGACAGGCCGCGGAGCTGTTTTTT
>.|TRBJ2-3|TRBV7-2|.
CASSLDGGSTDTQYF
TGTGCCAGCAGCTTAGACGGCGGAAGCACAGATACGCAGTATTTT
>.|TRBJ2-1|TRBV6-1|.
CASQTASDWRQFF
TGTGCCAGCCAGACAGCGTCAGATTGGAGGCAGTTCTTC
>.|TRBJ2-7|TRBV5-1|TRBD2
CASSLLAGGSGEQYF
TGCGCCAGCAGCTTGTTAGCGGGAGGGTCGGGGGAGCAGTACTTC
>.|TRBJ2-7|TRBV4-1|TRBD2
CASSQEKDRRGDEQYF
TGCGCCAGCAGCCAAGAAAAGGATCGGCGGGGGGACGAGCAGTACTTC
>.|TRBJ2-1|TRBV6-5|.
CASSLNRVEQFF
TGTGCCAGCAGTTTAAACAGGGTGGAGCAGTTCTTC
>.|TRBJ2-2|TRBV4-3|.
CASSQDRVNTGELFF
TGCGCCAGCAGCCAAGATCGGGTCAACACCGGGGAGCTGTTTTTT
>.|TRBJ2-7|TRBV28|TRBD1
CASSAMGQASEQYF
TGTGCCAGCAGCGCCATGGGACAGGCGAGTGAGCAGTACTTC
>.|TRBJ1-5|TRBV19|TRBD1
CASSTGTGTNQPQHF
TGTGCCAGTAGTACAGGGACAGGGACTAATCAGCCCCAGCATTTT
>.|TRBJ1-6|TRBV6-4|.
CASSEQGGNSPLHF
TGTGCCAGCAGTGAACAGGGTGGCAATTCACCCCTCCACTTT
>many|TRBJ2-2|TRBV2|TRBD2
CASTPSGVYTGELFF
TGTGCCAGTACTCCTAGCGGGGTTTACACCGGGGAGCTGTTTTTT
>.|TRBJ2-1|TRBV18|TRBD1
CASSGTGAYNEQFF
TGTGCCAGCTCAGGGACAGGGGCCTACAATGAGCAGTTCTTC
>.|TRBJ2-1|TRBV10-2|.
CASSTPSQSSYNEQFF
TGCGCCAGCAGTACCCCTAGCCAGAGCTCCTACAATGAGCAGTTCTTC
>.|TRBJ2-4|TRBV19|.
CASRKQGSGVNIQYF
TGTGCCAGTAGAAAACAGGGATCCGGGGTAAACATTCAGTACTTC
>.|TRBJ2-1|TRBV15|TRBD1
CATSRDRGNYNEQFF
TGTGCCACCAGCCGGGACAGGGGGAACTACAATGAGCAGTTCTTC
>.|TRBJ1-1|TRBV18|TRBD1
CASSQGAITEAFF
TGTGCCAGCTCACAGGGGGCTATCACTGAAGCTTTCTTT
>.|TRBJ2-3|TRBV9|.
CASSVGTYTDTQYF
TGTGCCAGCAGCGTAGGGACTTACACAGATACGCAGTATTTT
>.|TRBJ2-5|TRBV13|.
CASSQPTINKETQYF
TGTGCCAGCAGCCAGCCGACAATTAATAAAGAGACCCAGTACTTC
>few|TRBJ2-3|TRBV18|.
CASSPPLRADTQYF
TGTGCCAGCTCACCACCCCTCCGGGCGGATACGCAGTATTTT
>.|TRBJ1-4|TRBV14|.
CASSQEYPGTNEKLFF
TGTGCCAGCAGCCAAGAATATCCAGGGACTAATGAAAAACTGTTTTTT
>.|TRBJ2-3|TRBV5-4|TRBD1
CASTLGQGRTDTQYF
TGTGCCAGCACGCTGGGACAGGGAAGAACAGATACGCAGTATTTT
>few|TRBJ2-2|TRBV5-4|TRBD2
CASSTTSGRAAGELFF
TGTGCCAGCAGCACGACTAGCGGGAGGGCAGCCGGGGAGCTGTTTTTT
>once|TRBJ1-1|TRBV5-7|TRBD1
CASSLAKTGARNTEAFF
TGTGCCAGCAGCTTGGCCAAGACAGGGGCGAGGAACACTGAAGCTTTCTTT
>.|TRBJ2-7|TRBV7-9|TRBD2
CASSLGKAAGEEQYF
TGTGCCAGCAGCTTAGGTAAGGCAGCGGGGGAAGAGCAGTACTTC
>few|TRBJ2-2|TRBV2|TRBD1
CASTGQGSTGELFF
TGTGCCAGCACGGGACAGGGGAGCACCGGGGAGCTGTTTTTT
>.|TRBJ2-5|TRBV2|.
CASRSQGFQETQYF
TGTGCCAGCAGGAGCCAGGGTTTCCAAGAGACCCAGTACTTC
>few|TRBJ1-2|TRBV5-5|.
CASSLVPGSLYGYTF
TGTGCCAGCAGCTTGGTCCCCGGGTCCCTCTATGGCTACACCTTC
>.|TRBJ1-1|TRBV9|TRBD1
CASSTPSPTGMAEAFF
TGTGCCAGCAGCACCCCCAGCCCGACAGGGATGGCTGAAGCTTTCTTT
>.|TRBJ2-7|TRBV6-6|TRBD2
CASSLLAGAEQYF
TGTGCCAGCAGTTTACTCGCGGGAGCCGAGCAGTACTTC
>.|TRBJ1-2|TRBV5-6|TRBD1
CASSWGVTGANYGYTF
TGTGCCAGCAGCTGGGGGGTAACAGGGGCTAACTATGGCTACACCTTC
>.|TRBJ2-7|TRBV29-1|TRBD1
CSVSRQGVVYEQYF
TGCAGCGTGAGCAGACAGGGGGTTGTCTACGAGCAGTACTTC